The clone carrying this T cell receptor (beta chain) is a singleton in its sample. Profiled with immunoSEQ multiplex PCR; TCRdb holds only in-frame clones, not every one. The sample has around 86,000 clones, about 93% seen once. This sample is drawn from a study of T cell changes during pregnancy in multiple sclerosis. The CDR3 runs 16 residues. Germline-derived CDR1 and CDR2 are KGHSH and LQKENI. V lost 6 bases and J 0 bases, leaving 14 bases between the germline ends. The source was peripheral blood, collected in the first trimester of pregnancy. This chain uses TRBV18 with TRBJ1-4, with D possibly matching TRBD1 (5 bases). The receptor was derived from a female donor with multiple sclerosis, enrolled in a pregnancy study. This chain's CDR3 is CASSRGRAATNEKLFF. The CDR3 bases are TGTGCCAGCTCCCGCGGCAGGGCTGCAACTAATGAAAAACTGTTTTTT.